One sample yielded the 30 T cell receptor beta chains listed below, sequenced in a study of T cells in Graves' hyperthyroidism and ophthalmopathy. Regions amplified from RNA transcripts were the TCR beta CDR3 regions. RT-PCR in the first round (using the HTBI primer set) targeted the TCR CDR3. One entry per CDR3 protein, called by TCRdb with MiXCR from the multiplex PCR reads. The table includes hundreds of thousands of distinct CDR3 sequences, 16% detected once. Sequenced material: blood. The receptors come from a woman in her 30s with Graves' hyperthyroidism.

The chain carries TRBV9 and TRBJ2-3; 7 nucleotides align to TRBD2. The germline CDR1 and CDR2 sequences are SGDLS and YYNGEE. The CDR3 runs 15 residues. J lost 0 bases, V lost 2 bases, and 3 bases had no gene match. The CDR3 DNA reads TGTGCCAGCAGCGTCACGGGAGGCAGCACAGATACGCAGTATTTT. Translating it yields CASSVTGGSTDTQYF. Full variable domain (rest looked up from reference TRBV9 and TRBJ2-3): DSGVTQTPKHLITATGQRVTLRCSPRSGDLSVYWYQQSLDQGLQFLIQYYNGEERAKGNILERFSAQQFPDLHSELNLSSLELGDSALYFCASSVTGGSTDTQYFGPGTRLTVL.

This clonotype was detected ten times or more. This chain links TRBV20-1 with TRBJ2-5, with 12 positions matching TRBD2. Germline V lookup: CDR1 DFQATT, CDR2 SNEGSKA (reference sequence). Losses at the gene ends were 5 bases for V and 4 bases for J; bases not matched to a gene: 5. CDR3 length equals 14 residues. The CDR3 sequence is CSAPRGLAGETQYF. The CDR3 DNA sequence: TGCAGTGCTCCCAGGGGACTAGCGGGAGAGACCCAGTACTTC.

The J gene is TRBJ2-4, the V gene TRBV28, with TRBD1 matching 7 bases. CDR1 MDHEN and CDR2 SYDVKM come from the germline V gene. J gave up 3 bases and V 4 bases, and 9 bases lay outside the gene matches. This CDR3 is built from 16 residues. In DNA form, the CDR3 reads TGTGCCAGCAGTTCCAGCCAGACAGGGAACAAAAACATTCAGTACTTC. Protein: CASSSSQTGNKNIQYF.

This sequence joins TRBV4-3 and TRBJ1-1; TRBD1 agrees at 7 bases. The CDR3 is 14 residues long. The germline V gene encodes CDR1 LGHNA and CDR2 YSLEER. J gave up 4 bases and V 6 bases, and 8 bases lay outside the gene matches. CDR3 DNA sequence: TGCGCCAGCAGTCCACCTGGGGACAGCACTGAAGCTTTCTTT. Translation: CASSPPGDSTEAFF.

The CDR3 loop is CAIGRSAYEQYF. The CDR3 coding sequence is TGTGCCATCGGACGGTCGGCCTACGAGCAGTACTTC. The rearrangement joins TRBV10-3 to TRBJ2-7; D unclear. The V and J ends lost 8 bases and 2 bases respectively, with 10 bases between them. Germline V gene data show CDR1 as ENHRY and CDR2 as SYGVKD. The CDR3 covers 12 residues.

This clonotype was observed at least ten times. The rearrangement links TRBV10-3 to TRBJ2-7, with 14 bases fitting TRBD2. CDR3 length equals 17 residues. CDR1 is ENHRY, CDR2 SYGVKD, per germline. The V gene end was trimmed by 2 bases and the J gene end by 5 bases; junction bases not matched to a gene: 8. As DNA, the CDR3 is TGTGCCATCAGTGAGCCGGGACTAGCGGGAGCTGACAACGAGCAGTACTTC. Translation gives CAISEPGLAGADNEQYF.

The chain recombines TRBV2 with TRBJ1-2, with D unresolved. Germline loops: CDR1 SNHLY, CDR2 FYNNEI. Trimming removed 2 bases from V and 4 bases from J, with 11 bases in between. The CDR3 contains 14 residues. As DNA, the CDR3 is TGTGCCAGCAGTGAACTTACCGTTCTCTATGGCTACACCTTC. Residues: CASSELTVLYGYTF.

In this sample, this clonotype turned up many times. V usage is TRBV18 and J usage is TRBJ2-5; no clear D. The CDR3 extends over 14 amino acids. Trimming took off 0 bases at V and 5 bases at J, with 10 bases between the two ends. Germline-derived CDR1 and CDR2 are KGHSH and LQKENI. CDR3 DNA: TGTGCCAGCTCACCACCGCCCGACGCGGAGACCCAGTACTTC. It is translated as CASSPPPDAETQYF.

The CDR3 coding sequence is TGCAGTGCTAGAGCGGGAGGGGGCACAGATACGCAGTATTTT. Protein: CSARAGGGTDTQYF. The chain combines TRBV20-1 with TRBJ2-3; TRBD2 matches at 8 bases. Germline assignment: CDR1 DFQATT and CDR2 SNEGSKA (reference sequence). This CDR3 contains 14 residues. With 1 base clipped from V and 1 base from J, the junction kept 1 base outside the gene matches.

Comments on this clonotype: A junction boundary mismatches the germline segment, possibly from a read error. The rearrangement uses TRBV28 and TRBJ2-5, with D possibly matching TRBD2 (6 bases). CDR3 size: 15 residues. Germline lookup yields CDR1 MDHEN and CDR2 SYDVKM. The CDR3 region has the DNA TGTGCCAGCAGTCCCGAGCGGGCCGGGGGAGAGACCCAGCACTTC. Protein: CASSPERAGGETQHF.

This clonotype was counted ten times or more. V gene TRBV28 combines with J gene TRBJ2-7, with no clear D. Trimming took off 5 bases at V and 4 bases at J, with 9 bases between the two ends. The length of the CDR3 is 12 residues. Per germline, CDR1 MDHEN and CDR2 SYDVKM. CDR3 residues: CASSATLYEQYF. The CDR3 nucleotides are TGTGCCAGCAGTGCGACCTTATACGAGCAGTACTTC. Drawing the rest from reference TRBV28 and TRBJ2-7, the complete variable domain is DVKVTQSSRYLVKRTGEKVFLECVQDMDHENMFWYRQDPGLGLRLIYFSYDVKMKEKGDIPEGYSVSREKKERFSLILESASTNQTSMYLCASSATLYEQYFGPGTRLTVT.

A few counts support this clonotype. This CDR3 is CASSYSVGQGYEQYF. The CDR3 nucleotides read TGTGCCAGCAGTTACTCAGTCGGACAGGGCTACGAGCAGTACTTC. This chain connects TRBV6-5 to TRBJ2-7, with 8 bases matching TRBD1. The V gene end was trimmed by 0 bases and the J gene end by 3 bases; junction bases not matched to a gene: 4. Per the germline V gene, CDR1 is MNHEY and CDR2 is SVGAGI. This CDR3 comprises 15 residues.

This clonotype was recorded many times. The chain is built from TRBV12-3 or TRBV12-4 and TRBJ2-4; perhaps TRBD1 as D (6 bases). V was shortened by 5 bases and J by 0 bases, with 17 bases between the two germline ends. CDR3 size: 17 residues. The CDR3 spells CASSGNIQGRAKNIQYF. In nucleotides, the CDR3 is TGTGCCAGCAGTGGAAACATACAGGGAAGAGCCAAAAACATTCAGTACTTC.

In this sample, this clonotype turned up many times. The V call is TRBV27, the J call TRBJ2-7; D is unresolved. Looked up from germline, CDR1 is MNHEY and CDR2 is SMNVEV (reference sequence). The CDR3 runs to 14 residues. Trimming cost V 0 bases and J 2 bases, with 8 bases left between them. CDR3 amino acids: CASSLSLGAYEQYF. CDR3 nucleotides: TGTGCCAGCAGTTTATCGCTGGGTGCCTACGAGCAGTACTTC.

This clonotype was counted only a few times. A read error may explain this, as a much larger clone is one base away. The rearrangement uses TRBV28 and TRBJ2-3; 7 positions agree with TRBD2. CDR1 is MDHEN and CDR2 is SYDVKM in the germline V gene. V lost 11 bases to trimming and J lost 2 bases; unmatched junction nucleotides: 16. This CDR3 is 16 amino acids long. The CDR3 region has the DNA TGTGCCGCCAGCGGTCCTGGGGAGGGTCCCACAGATACGCAGTATTTT. Protein sequence: CAASGPGEGPTDTQYF.

This clonotype was counted at least ten times. The rearrangement joins TRBV2 to TRBJ2-7; the match to TRBD1 covers 9 bases. The V segment lost 7 bases and the J segment 2 bases; nucleotides outside the gene matches: 6. This CDR3 is 14 amino acids long. Germline CDR1 is SNHLY and CDR2 is FYNNEI. The CDR3 DNA sequence: TGTGCCAGCACTATTTACAGGGGGCCCTACGAGCAGTACTTC. Residues: CASTIYRGPYEQYF.

At least ten counts were recorded for this clonotype. The V and J genes are TRBV20-1 and TRBJ2-1, with 10 bases matching TRBD2. The germline V gene encodes CDR1 DFQATT and CDR2 SNEGSKA (reference sequence). This CDR3 comprises 15 residues. V lost 6 bases to trimming and J lost 9 bases; unmatched junction nucleotides: 14. The CDR3 coding sequence is TGCAGTGCCCGACGCCGGACTAGCGGTCAGGGTGAGCAGTTCTTC. It codes for CSARRRTSGQGEQFF.

The chain's CDR3 is CAIRAGTGAAEAFF. The CDR3 nucleotides are TGTGCCATCAGGGCCGGGACAGGGGCAGCTGAAGCTTTCTTT. The rearrangement links TRBV10-3 to TRBJ1-1, with 10 bases aligning to TRBD1. CDR1 ENHRY and CDR2 SYGVKD come from the germline V gene. The CDR3 is made up of 14 amino acids. With 6 bases clipped from V and 6 bases from J, the junction kept 7 bases outside the gene matches.

This clonotype was found many times. The V gene is TRBV3-1, the J gene TRBJ2-5; D may be TRBD2 (5 bases). Trimming shortened V by 1 base and J by 2 bases, and 8 bases separated the two germline ends. This CDR3 comprises 14 residues. The germline gives CDR1 LGHDT, CDR2 YNNKEL (reference sequence). The CDR3 coding sequence is TGTGCCAGCAGCCAAGTGGAGCGGCAAGAGACCCAGTACTTC. This gives the protein CASSQVERQETQYF.

This clonotype turned up a few times. V and J are TRBV7-9 and TRBJ2-1; tentatively, D is TRBD2 (6 bases). The V gene's germline CDR1 is SEHNR and CDR2 FQNEAQ (reference sequence). Trimming took 10 bases from V and 1 from J, leaving 20 bases between them. The CDR3 loop spans 16 amino acids. CDR3: CATSEPGERSYNEQFF. The CDR3 DNA sequence: TGTGCCACCTCGGAGCCGGGGGAGCGGTCCTACAATGAGCAGTTCTTC. The variable domain in full, with the rest retrieved from reference TRBV7-9 and TRBJ2-1, is DTGVSQNPRHKITKRGQNVTFRCDPISEHNRLYWYRQTLGQGPEFLTYFQNEAQLEKSRLLSDRFSAERPKGSFSTLEIQRTEQGDSAMYLCATSEPGERSYNEQFFGPGTRLTVL.

This clonotype was seen ten or more times. The chain links TRBV5-1 to TRBJ2-2; D gene uncertain. The CDR3 spans 15 residues. Looked up from germline, CDR1 is SGHRS and CDR2 is YFSETQ. The V gene lost 1 base and the J gene lost 0 bases, with 7 bases spanning the gap. CDR3 amino acids: CASSLMSTNTGELFF. The CDR3 DNA is TGCGCCAGCAGCTTGATGTCCACGAACACCGGGGAGCTGTTTTTT.

The chain uses TRBV20-1 and TRBJ1-5; 7 positions agree with TRBD1. CDR3 length: 14 amino acids. V was clipped by 5 bases and J by 1 base; unmatched bases: 5. CDR1 and CDR2 (germline): DFQATT, SNEGSKA (reference sequence). The CDR3 loop reads CSASDRTSNQPQHF. In nucleotides, the CDR3 is TGCAGTGCTTCGGACAGGACAAGCAATCAGCCCCAGCATTTT.

This clonotype was recorded many times. This chain joins TRBV28 and TRBJ2-3; the match to TRBD1 covers 9 bases. The CDR3 contains 16 residues. Germline CDR1 MDHEN, CDR2 SYDVKM. V lost 5 bases to trimming and J lost 5 bases; unmatched junction nucleotides: 11. The DNA of the CDR3 is TGTGCCAGCAGTCCCTCCGAACAGGGGGCAAGAGATACGCAGTATTTT. It translates to CASSPSEQGARDTQYF. The full variable domain, with the rest looked up from reference TRBV28 and TRBJ2-3, is DVKVTQSSRYLVKRTGEKVFLECVQDMDHENMFWYRQDPGLGLRLIYFSYDVKMKEKGDIPEGYSVSREKKERFSLILESASTNQTSMYLCASSPSEQGARDTQYFGPGTRLTVL.

This clonotype was counted between two and nine times. V and J are TRBV2 and TRBJ1-2, with D uncertain. The germline CDR1 and CDR2 sequences are SNHLY and FYNNEI. Trimming removed 3 bases at V and 2 bases at J, with 7 bases between. The length of the CDR3 is 13 residues. CDR3 in amino acids: CASSDSRNYGYTF. The CDR3 DNA sequence: TGTGCCAGCAGTGACAGCCGGAACTATGGCTACACCTTC. The full variable domain, with the rest looked up from reference TRBV2 and TRBJ1-2, is EPEVTQTPSHQVTQMGQEVILRCVPISNHLYFYWYRQILGQKVEFLVSFYNNEISEKSEIFDDQFSVERPDGSNFTLKIRSTKLEDSAMYFCASSDSRNYGYTFGSGTRLTVV.

The genes are TRBV20-1 and TRBJ2-1, with 9 nucleotides matching TRBD1. The V gene's germline CDR1 is DFQATT and CDR2 SNEGSKA (reference sequence). Trimming took 6 bases from V and 6 from J; bases not matched to a gene: 9. This CDR3 contains 14 residues. The CDR3 sequence: CSAAPGQGGNEQFF. In DNA form, the CDR3 reads TGCAGTGCGGCACCGGGACAGGGAGGCAATGAGCAGTTCTTC.

About this clonotype: A much larger clone differs from this one at a single base, so this may be a read error. The chain joins TRBV3-1 to TRBJ2-7; unclear D gene. This CDR3 spans 14 amino acids. Germline assignment: CDR1 LGHDT and CDR2 YNNKEL (reference sequence). CDR3 DNA: TGTGCCTGCAGCCAAGAGGCCTACAGTTACGAGCAGTACTTC. Translating it yields CACSQEAYSYEQYF.

This chain uses TRBV7-8 with TRBJ1-1; a possible D gene is TRBD1 (5 bases). V lost 4 bases to trimming and J lost 0 bases, with 15 bases between them. CDR3 size: 16 residues. Germline V gene data show CDR1 as SGHVS and CDR2 as FQNEAQ. Here the CDR3 DNA reads TGTGCCAGCAGCTGGGGGGGGTTACAGATGAACACTGAAGCTTTCTTT. Its translation: CASSWGGLQMNTEAFF.

There are many counts of this clonotype. CDR3 amino acids: CASRTTGISVNMNTEAFF. CDR3 DNA sequence: TGTGCCAGCAGGACCACAGGGATTAGCGTGAACATGAACACTGAAGCTTTCTTT. This sequence joins TRBV12-3 or TRBV12-4 and TRBJ1-1; a possible D gene is TRBD1 (6 bases). This CDR3 has 18 amino acids. Trimming pared 6 bases from V and 0 bases from J, leaving 23 bases between.

This clonotype was recorded many times. The rearrangement joins TRBV7-9 to TRBJ2-1; 7 bases agree with TRBD2. The CDR3 sequence is 15 residues long. V dropped 4 bases and J dropped 7; count of bases not matched to a gene: 10. CDR1 and CDR2 from the germline V gene are SEHNR and FQNEAQ (reference sequence). CDR3 amino acids: CASSYGRHPTNEQFF. CDR3 DNA: TGTGCCAGCAGCTACGGGAGGCACCCAACGAATGAGCAGTTCTTC.

This clonotype has ten or more counts. The V gene is TRBV6-2 or TRBV6-3, the J gene TRBJ2-1, with D possibly being TRBD1 or TRBD2 (5 bases each). Germline assignment: CDR1 MNHEY and CDR2 SVGEGT. V lost 8 bases and J lost 7, with 24 bases in between. The CDR3 spans 16 residues. The CDR3 nucleotides read TGTGCCAGCGCACGTAGGTCGGTGGGAGAGGGGAATGAGCAGTTCTTC. Its translation: CASARRSVGEGNEQFF.